This is a list of T cell receptor beta chains from one sample in a study of cytomegalovirus exposure and HLA in healthy donors. Method: immunoSEQ multiplex PCR; TCRdb's copy keeps in-frame clones and lacks some. Seen here are 85,000 to 130,000 clones, 75% observed once, and the top ten hold around 2.6%. Sequenced: PBMCs. These receptors came from a male donor in good health and CMV-seropositive. The conserved cysteine and the conserved F or W are not part of the CDR3 here.

v_gene	CDR3aa
TRBV2	ASSEGARYSPLH
TRBV29-1	SVDSGTGAGELF
TRBV25-1	ASSPAGGRYEQY
TRBV10-3	AISGTGDSYEQY
TRBV4-2	ASSQEKGAPEKLF
TRBV11-1	ASRRGGQGGTEAF
TRBV6-5	ASSRSYGNYGYT
TRBV28	ASSYPRDSYGYT
TRBV10-2	ASSELAPSYEQY
TRBV7-9	ASSERGAEAF
TRBV5-6	ASSFGPYPNSPLH
TRBV27	ASSFQQGIEAF
TRBV28	ASSPRQGETQY
TRBV2	ASSRTGTADYGYT
TRBV28	ASSQGLAGTQETQY
TRBV2	ASSGDRGYHEQY
TRBV6-5	ASSYLPGQANTEAF
TRBV18	ASSPRATAGTASSYNSPLH
TRBV4-1	ASSQDPGGYFSHEQY
TRBV29-1	SAEGVGEKLF
TRBV28	ASSSTGVGEAF
TRBV20-1	SASPCEAF
TRBV28	ASTRTALYNEQF
TRBV6-5	ASSYNRNTEAF
TRBV2	ASSETTVNQPQN
TRBV9	ASSQPETGDVEQF
TRBV5-1	ASSLDGSTNEKLF
TRBV6-5	ASSSTSGRRNEQF
TRBV19	ASSGAGGVRDTGYEQY
TRBV7-9	ASSLSPARANTGELF
TRBV6-1	ASSDGGGRGGYT
TRBV6-6	ASSYSGDRGNIQY
TRBV2	ASTPGYEQY
TRBV4-3	ASSQVSGYNEQF
TRBV4-3	ASSQERPSGNQPQH
TRBV27	ASSFTSGMLADTQY
TRBV5-1	ASSLTDRGNNEQF
TRBV7-6	ASSFRQGYEQY
TRBV14	ASSPLIGTSGIEQY
TRBV2	ASSEVASNQPQH
TRBV28	ASSLLQDTQY
TRBV7-2	ASSLGDSSYEQY
TRBV13	ASSLLGGQGFNEQF
TRBV5-5	ASSLQITTDTQY
TRBV5-1	ASSLGLGGDYGYT
TRBV25-1	ASSRQGGVYEQY
TRBV25-1	ASSASDKSSYEQY
TRBV7-6	ASSLFETGSRSDQPQH
TRBV14	ASSIFRLAGETQY
TRBV9	ASSGTGPAYEQY
TRBV28	ASSLRYEQF
TRBV30	AWDLAARDTQY
TRBV10-3	AISEPPGGGGNTEAF
TRBV29-1	SVSAGLNTGELF
TRBV28	ASSLGTGRSNQPQH